The 30 T cell receptor beta chains below all came from one sample that was sequenced in a study of blood T cell repertoires in COVID-19. Assay used: immunoSEQ multiplex PCR; TCRdb lists only in-frame clones, some missing. This sample has some 170,000 clones, with roughly 84% found just once. Source material: peripheral blood. The source of these receptors is a man in his forties with acute or convalescent COVID-19.

This clone showed up just a few times. The gene calls are TRBV11-3 and TRBJ2-1, with D tentatively TRBD2 (6 bases). Germline-derived CDR1 and CDR2 are SGHNT and YENEEA. Trimming removed 6 bases from V and 8 bases from J, with 17 bases in between. The length of the CDR3 is 14 residues. The CDR3 is CASSSGTSLHEQFF. The CDR3 DNA follows: TGTGCCAGCAGTTCCGGGACTTCCTTACATGAGCAGTTCTTC.

CDR3 sequence (DNA): TGTGCCAGCAGCTCCCTCTGGGCCAGTGGGAACACTGAAGCTTTCTTT. Protein product: CASSSLWASGNTEAFF. The chain recombines TRBV7-8 with TRBJ1-1; D is undetermined. The CDR3 totals 16 residues. Per the germline V gene, CDR1 is SGHVS and CDR2 is FQNEAQ. Trimming removed 4 bases from V and 1 base from J, with 16 bases in between. Together with reference TRBV7-8 and TRBJ1-1, the CDR3 gives the full variable domain: GAGVSQSPRYKVAKRGQDVALRCDPISGHVSLFWYQQALGQGPEFLTYFQNEAQLDKSGLPSDRFFAERPEGSVSTLKIQRTQQEDSAVYLCASSSLWASGNTEAFFGQGTRLTVV.

The CDR3 sequence is CASSHLVDREWGTGELFF. The CDR3 region has the DNA TGTGCCAGCAGCCATCTAGTCGACAGGGAATGGGGCACCGGGGAGCTGTTTTTT. This sequence joins TRBV4-2 and TRBJ2-2, with 7 nucleotides matching TRBD1. The ends lost 3 bases at V and 4 bases at J; junction bases unmatched: 14. The CDR3 covers 18 residues. From germline, CDR1 is LGHNA and CDR2 YNFKEQ.

This chain joins TRBV15 and TRBJ1-2; 7 bases fit TRBD1. The CDR3 extends over 16 amino acids. From germline, CDR1 is LNHNV and CDR2 YYDKDF (reference sequence). J was trimmed by 0 bases and V by 4 bases; bases with no gene match: 8. The CDR3 loop is CATSIGIGTANYGYTF. CDR3 sequence (DNA): TGTGCCACCAGCATCGGGATCGGGACAGCTAACTATGGCTACACCTTC.

This clone was seen a few times. The chain joins TRBV18 to TRBJ2-7, with D maybe TRBD2 (6 bases). The V gene lost 6 bases and the J gene lost 5 bases, with 14 bases spanning the gap. The length of the CDR3 is 13 residues. CDR1 KGHSH and CDR2 LQKENI come from the germline V gene. The CDR3 DNA is TGTGCCAGCTCTCTCGGGACTTCTAACGAGCAGTACTTC. Translating gives CASSLGTSNEQYF.

This chain uses TRBV15 with TRBJ1-1, with D perhaps TRBD1 (5 bases). V was pared by 0 bases and J by 1 base, with 9 bases between. The CDR3 has 15 residues. CDR1 and CDR2 (germline): LNHNV, YYDKDF (reference sequence). The CDR3 sequence is CATSRDTGGNTEAFF. The CDR3 bases are TGTGCCACCAGCAGAGATACCGGGGGGAACACTGAAGCTTTCTTT.

The chain uses TRBV15 and TRBJ1-1; D is unresolved. Germline V gene data show CDR1 as LNHNV and CDR2 as YYDKDF (reference sequence). This CDR3 spans 11 amino acids. V was shortened by 9 bases and J by 1 base, with 6 bases between the two germline ends. The CDR3 sequence: CATHGNTEAFF. The DNA for the CDR3 is TGTGCCACGCACGGGAACACTGAAGCTTTCTTT.

This clone was seen a few times. The rearrangement uses TRBV3-1 (or the pseudogene TRBV3-2) and TRBJ1-1, with TRBD1 as a possible D gene (5 bases). CDR3 length: 15 residues. Germline loops: CDR1 LGHDT, CDR2 YNNKEL (reference sequence). Deletions cut 2 bases from V and 2 bases from J, with 12 bases between. This CDR3 reads CASSQFAGSNTEAFF. For the CDR3, the DNA is TGTGCCAGCAGCCAATTCGCAGGGTCAAACACTGAAGCTTTCTTT.

This chain uses TRBV7-9 with TRBJ2-2; TRBD1 might be the D (5 bases). The CDR3 loop spans 14 amino acids. Germline values: CDR1 SEHNR, CDR2 FQNEAQ (reference sequence). The germline V and J ends were trimmed by 5 bases and 6 bases, with 13 bases remaining between them. The CDR3 is CASSRTPGSGELFF. CDR3 sequence (DNA): TGTGCCAGCAGCCGGACACCGGGCTCCGGGGAGCTGTTTTTT.

The chain combines TRBV30 with TRBJ2-4; 8 nucleotides agree with TRBD2. This CDR3 is built from 15 residues. CDR1 and CDR2 (germline): GTSNPN, SVGIG (reference sequence). The trim removed 1 base at V and 4 bases at J, leaving 6 bases unmatched. CDR3 region: CAWSDLPGGKNIQYF. The CDR3 bases are TGTGCCTGGAGTGACCTTCCGGGGGGGAAAAACATTCAGTACTTC.

This sequence joins TRBV28 and TRBJ1-1; D not resolved. CDR1 is MDHEN, CDR2 SYDVKM, per germline. V lost 5 bases and J 1 base, leaving 11 bases between the germline ends. This CDR3 has 14 amino acids. The CDR3 reads CASSPAWANTEAFF. In nucleotides, the CDR3 is TGTGCCAGCAGTCCAGCATGGGCGAACACTGAAGCTTTCTTT. Complete variable domain (other parts from reference TRBV28 and TRBJ1-1): DVKVTQSSRYLVKRTGEKVFLECVQDMDHENMFWYRQDPGLGLRLIYFSYDVKMKEKGDIPEGYSVSREKKERFSLILESASTNQTSMYLCASSPAWANTEAFFGQGTRLTVV.

The chain couples TRBV7-2 to TRBJ2-5; TRBD2 is a possible D gene (6 bases). V lost 6 bases and J 6 bases, leaving 14 bases between the germline ends. CDR1 is SGHTA, CDR2 FQGNSA, per germline. This CDR3 has 13 amino acids. The CDR3 DNA reads TGTGCCAGCAGGTTACCGGGAGTGCAGACCCAGTACTTC. Translated, it gives CASRLPGVQTQYF. Combining the CDR3 with reference TRBV7-2 and TRBJ2-5 gives the whole variable domain GAGVSQSPSNKVTEKGKDVELRCDPISGHTALYWYRQSLGQGLEFLIYFQGNSAPDKSGLPSDRFSAERTGGSVSTLTIQRTQQEDSAVYLCASRLPGVQTQYFGPGTRLLVL.

This sequence joins TRBV30 and TRBJ2-1, with D perhaps matching TRBD1 (6 bases). V was shortened by 5 bases and J by 4 bases, with 9 bases between the two germline ends. CDR1 and CDR2 (germline): GTSNPN, SVGIG (reference sequence). The CDR3 covers 12 residues. CDR3 in DNA: TGTGCCTGGGGGGACAAATACAATGAGCAGTTCTTC. This translates into CAWGDKYNEQFF.

The chain uses TRBV5-1 and TRBJ2-7, with a weak D call TRBD2 (6 bases). Trimming took off 0 bases at V and 5 bases at J, with 12 bases between the two ends. The length of the CDR3 is 14 residues. Germline V gene sequence: CDR1 SGHRS, CDR2 YFSETQ. CDR3: CASSLGLVLDEQYF. The CDR3 DNA sequence: TGCGCCAGCAGCTTGGGACTAGTCCTCGACGAGCAGTACTTC.

This clone was seen only a few times. The same CDR3 can be traced to other DNA sequences in this sample. The chain uses TRBV9 and TRBJ1-3; D is unresolved. Trimming left V 4 bases short and J 0 bases short, with 5 bases between. Per germline, CDR1 SGDLS and CDR2 YYNGEE. This CDR3 has 13 amino acids. As DNA, the CDR3 is TGTGCCAGCAGCCAAAACTCTGGAAACACCATATATTTT. Its protein product is CASSQNSGNTIYF.

In its sample, this clone was seen once. This chain links TRBV14 with TRBJ2-3; perhaps TRBD2 as D (5 bases). Germline assignment: CDR1 SGHDN and CDR2 FVKESK. The CDR3 length is 14 residues. V lost 6 bases, J lost 7 bases, and 17 bases lay in between. The chain's CDR3 is CASSQRTSSNTQYF. The CDR3 DNA follows: TGTGCCAGCAGTCAACGGACTTCCTCGAATACGCAGTATTTT.

The chain employs TRBV4-1 and TRBJ2-7; 11 nucleotides match TRBD1. Germline V gene data show CDR1 as MGHRA and CDR2 as YSYEKL. Unmatched junction bases numbered 4, after V lost 2 bases and J lost 4 bases. The CDR3 sequence is 15 residues long. CDR3 protein: CASSQPGQGAYEQYF. CDR3 DNA: TGCGCCAGCAGCCAACCTGGACAGGGGGCATACGAGCAGTACTTC.

This clone turned up a few times. The chain joins TRBV2 to TRBJ1-1, with TRBD1 matching over 8 bases. This CDR3 region has 16 residues. V shed 8 bases, J shed 0 bases, and the junction held 11 bases outside the gene matches. Germline loops: CDR1 SNHLY, CDR2 FYNNEI. CDR3 DNA sequence: TGTGCCAGCTCCCCCCGGGACAGGCGCATGAACACTGAAGCTTTCTTT. Translating gives CASSPRDRRMNTEAFF.

CDR3 coding DNA: TGCGCCAGCAGCCAAGGCGGGGGAAGCTCCTACGAGCAGTACTTC. Encoded protein: CASSQGGGSSYEQYF. The chain carries TRBV4-1 and TRBJ2-7; TRBD2 aligns across 7 bases. V was clipped by 1 base and J by 0 bases; unmatched bases: 3. This CDR3 is built from 15 residues. Germline assignment: CDR1 MGHRA and CDR2 YSYEKL.

The genes are TRBV12-3 or TRBV12-4 and TRBJ1-5, with 7 bases aligning to TRBD1. Unmatched junction bases numbered 2, after V lost 8 bases and J lost 4 bases. The CDR3 has 12 residues. This CDR3 is CASQTGNQPQHF. Here the CDR3 DNA reads TGTGCCAGCCAGACAGGGAATCAGCCCCAGCATTTT.

The rearrangement links TRBV7-2 to TRBJ1-1, with D perhaps matching TRBD1 (5 bases). The CDR3 spans 13 residues. Per germline, CDR1 SGHTA and CDR2 FQGNSA. V dropped 3 bases and J dropped 10 bases, with 15 bases sitting between them. CDR3 residues: CASSFRIAGGAFF. CDR3 DNA: TGTGCCAGCAGCTTTCGCATCGCGGGGGGAGCTTTCTTT.

This chain joins TRBV5-5 and TRBJ2-1, with 7 bases that match TRBD1. Germline CDR1 reads SGHKS; CDR2 reads YYEKEE (reference sequence). J lost 3 bases, V lost 2 bases, and 8 bases had no gene match. CDR3 size: 16 residues. For the CDR3, the DNA is TGTGCCAGCAGCTTCTTCCAGGGGGAAAACTACAATGAGCAGTTCTTC. It yields the protein CASSFFQGENYNEQFF.

The chain uses TRBV7-2 and TRBJ2-6; TRBD2 matches at 7 bases. The CDR3 is 18 amino acids. Per germline, CDR1 SGHTA and CDR2 FQGNSA. V was pared by 4 bases and J by 0 bases, with 9 bases of the junction left unmatched. CDR3 nucleotide sequence: TGTGCCAGCAGCTCGGGTAGGGGACTATCCTCTGGGGCCAACGTCCTGACTTTC. Translating it yields CASSSGRGLSSGANVLTF.

The J gene is TRBJ2-7, the V gene TRBV14; 7 nucleotides match TRBD1. CDR1 and CDR2 (germline): SGHDN, FVKESK. Losses at the gene ends were 1 base for V and 2 bases for J; bases not matched to a gene: 5. CDR3 length: 15 amino acids. Here the CDR3 DNA reads TGTGCCAGCAGCCAAGGGCAGGGGGTCCCCTACGAGCAGTACTTC. As protein: CASSQGQGVPYEQYF.

The chain has TRBV9 and TRBJ1-1, with a possible D match to TRBD1 (6 bases). Germline assignment: CDR1 SGDLS and CDR2 YYNGEE. Trimming took 3 bases from V and 4 from J, leaving 13 bases between them. The CDR3 contains 14 residues. CDR3 sequence reads: CASSAQGLGTEAFF. CDR3 nucleotide sequence: TGTGCCAGCAGCGCGCAGGGGTTAGGCACTGAAGCTTTCTTT.

This clone was detected a few times. The chain combines TRBV7-3 with TRBJ2-7; D is unresolved. CDR3 length: 14 residues. The ends were cut back, 3 bases at V and 6 bases at J, with 15 bases in the middle. Looked up from germline, CDR1 is SGHTA and CDR2 is FQGTGA. The CDR3 region has the DNA TGTGCCAGCAGCTTGATGGGCACGAACTCCGAGCAGTACTTC. Translation: CASSLMGTNSEQYF.

Only one count was recorded for this clone. The chain couples TRBV4-1 to TRBJ2-2, with 9 bases fitting TRBD1. With V trimmed by 6 bases and J by 5 bases, 10 bases remained unmatched. This CDR3 region has 16 residues. Germline V gene data show CDR1 as MGHRA and CDR2 as YSYEKL. This chain's CDR3 is CASRPPGQGNTGELFF. CDR3 in DNA: TGCGCCAGCAGGCCTCCGGGACAGGGAAATACCGGGGAGCTGTTTTTT.

The rearrangement uses TRBV9 and TRBJ1-1, with 9 bases that match TRBD1. There are 15 residues in the CDR3. V shed 6 bases, J shed 4 bases, and the junction held 10 bases outside the gene matches. The germline CDR1 and CDR2 sequences are SGDLS and YYNGEE. The CDR3 region is CASTAYRGLSTEAFF. The CDR3 nucleotides read TGTGCCAGCACCGCCTACAGGGGGCTGAGCACTGAAGCTTTCTTT.

The CDR3 DNA reads as TGTGCCAGCAGCCCTACCGGCCGGGGAATTAATGAAAAACTGTTTTTT. Amino acids: CASSPTGRGINEKLFF. The V gene is TRBV5-6, the J gene TRBJ1-4; D is unclear. Trimming removed 4 bases at V and 4 bases at J, with 17 bases between. The germline V gene has CDR1 SGHDT and CDR2 YYEEEE. This CDR3 has 16 amino acids.

The J gene is TRBJ2-7, the V gene TRBV6-2 or TRBV6-3; 8 nucleotides align to TRBD1. Trimming cost V 5 bases and J 2 bases; bases outside gene matches: 8. CDR1 is MNHEY and CDR2 is SVGEGT in the germline V gene. This CDR3 has 15 amino acids. The CDR3 protein is CASSNQRTGPYEQYF. The CDR3 DNA follows: TGTGCCAGCAGTAACCAAAGGACAGGGCCCTACGAGCAGTACTTC.